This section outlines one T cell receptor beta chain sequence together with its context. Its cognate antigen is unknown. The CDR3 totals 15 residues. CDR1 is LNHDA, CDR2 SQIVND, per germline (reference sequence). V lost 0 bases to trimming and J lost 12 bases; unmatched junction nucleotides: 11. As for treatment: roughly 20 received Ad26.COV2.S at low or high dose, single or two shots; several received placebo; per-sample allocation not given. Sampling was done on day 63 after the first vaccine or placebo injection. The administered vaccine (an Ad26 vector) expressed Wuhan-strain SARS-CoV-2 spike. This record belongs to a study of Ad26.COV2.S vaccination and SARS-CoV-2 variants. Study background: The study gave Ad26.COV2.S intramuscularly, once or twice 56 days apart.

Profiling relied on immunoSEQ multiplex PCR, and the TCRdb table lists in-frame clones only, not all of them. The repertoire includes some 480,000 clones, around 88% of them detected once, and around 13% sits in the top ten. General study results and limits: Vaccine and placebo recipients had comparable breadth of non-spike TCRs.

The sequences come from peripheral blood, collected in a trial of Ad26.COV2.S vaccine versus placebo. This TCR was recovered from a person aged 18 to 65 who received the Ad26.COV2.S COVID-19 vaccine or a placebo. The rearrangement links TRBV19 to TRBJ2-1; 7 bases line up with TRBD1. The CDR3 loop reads CASSIDISTGSGQFF. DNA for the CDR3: TGTGCCAGTAGTATAGACATATCGACAGGGTCAGGGCAGTTCTTC.